This T cell receptor (beta chain) came from a study of blood T cell repertoires in COVID-19 (dated by TCRdb to 2018 to 2020). Study-wide context: Samples covering the acute and convalescent phases of COVID-19 were provided by collaborators in the United States, Italy and Spain. The prospective study material was composed of cDNA or gDNA derived from T cells, B-cell-depleted T cells, or PBMCs. Subjects who had been exposed to COVID-19, were actively infected with it, or had recovered from it provided the deeply sampled blood TCRbeta repertoires that made up the dataset. The repertoires were released in a freely available public database meant as a resource for research on the immune response to SARS-CoV-2. Samples came from the ongoing ImmuneRACE study (first 160 participants) plus 1,254 subjects from 6 global collaborators. Nearly every sample came with metadata listing a de-identified subject ID, COVID-19 status, age in years and sex. HLA class I and class II types, where available, came from metadata supplied by the sample provider rather than from assay-based typing. Overall study outcomes, separate from this receptor: How much clinical and demographic metadata was included differed by source and by participant, and the metadata was provided uncurated.

Collaborating institutions collected whole blood in K2EDTA tubes following their own protocols. Collaborator samples were shipped for TCRbeta analysis as frozen whole blood, isolated PBMCs, or DNA extracted from either sample type. A note on this clone: The clone's antigen remains unknown. Within one base of it there is no much larger clone, and no base qualities were kept.

TCRbeta CDR3 regions were amplified from genomic DNA by means of the immunoSEQ Assay, a bias-controlled multiplex PCR. Per the source publication's procedure: The number of nucleated cells in each sample was estimated by amplification of reference gene primers within the assay. To quantify the absolute abundance of each unique TCRbeta CDR3 rearrangement, sequence reads were collapsed and filtered. For each sample, productive Simpson clonality was calculated as the square root of Simpson's diversity index across productive rearrangements. This is the immuneACCESS table as TCRdb keeps it, with only in-frame sequences that have V and J called. A part of the clones is gone; compared with another copy, unresolved V genes explain less than half, and the rest is unexplained. D and trimming come from the DNA, and the V and J calls and clone size come from that table. Here the sample has about 220,000 clones; approximately 86% occur a single time. 3.6% of the sample goes to the ten largest clones.

Trimming removed 3 bases from V and 9 bases from J, leaving 11 bases between the germline ends. The cysteine opens and the phenylalanine closes a CDR3 of 12 amino acids. Only the CDR3 part of the read is kept: 36 bases, read in frame from the first base. The CDR1 and CDR2 encoded by the germline V gene are MDHEN and SYDVKM. The chain is made from TRBV28 and TRBJ1-1; the D gene cannot be named for sure. The specimen was peripheral blood. The sequence was collected from a woman of 80 years or more with acute or convalescent COVID-19. The CDR3 reads as follows: CASSFFRSQAFF. The DNA sequence is given as TGTGCCAGCAGTTTTTTCCGGAGTCAAGCTTTCTTT.